A single sample is the source of the 3 T cell receptor beta chains below, sequenced in a study of blood T cell repertoires in COVID-19 (dated by TCRdb to 2020 to 2022). Library preparation used the immunoSEQ multiplex PCR assay. TCRdb provides this immuneACCESS table in a form limited to in-frame rearrangements. Some clones are lacking; in checked studies, under half of them reflect an unresolved V gene, and why the rest are absent is not known. For this sample there are some 300,000 clones; around 89% appear just once. Approximately 7.2% of the sample is taken by the ten largest. Material for sequencing was peripheral blood. The receptors derive from a woman in her twenties or thirties who had recovered from COVID-19.

The chain links TRBV2 to TRBJ2-5, with a weak D call TRBD2 (6 bases). The CDR3 covers 12 residues. Germline lookup yields CDR1 SNHLY and CDR2 FYNNEI. V was shortened by 11 bases and J by 4 bases, with 14 bases between the two germline ends. Written as DNA, the CDR3 is TGTGCCGGGGGGTCCCCAGTAGAGACCCAGTACTTC. Translating it yields CAGGSPVETQYF.

The rearrangement joins TRBV5-8 to TRBJ1-1; TRBD1 might be the D (6 bases). The CDR3 contains 13 residues. Trimming left V 4 bases short and J 8 bases short, with 15 bases between. Germline V CDR1 and CDR2: SGHTS, YDEGEE. In DNA form, the CDR3 reads TGTGCCAGCAGCCGCCGGGACAACAGGGAAGCTTTCTTT. This sequence encodes CASSRRDNREAFF. The whole variable domain, remainder taken from reference TRBV5-8 and TRBJ1-1, is EAGVTQSPTHLIKTRGQQATLRCSPISGHTSVYWYQQALGLGLQFLLWYDEGEERNRGNFPPRFSGRQFPNYSSELNVNALELEDSALYLCASSRRDNREAFFGQGTRLTVV.

DNA of the CDR3: TGTGCCAGCAGTTCTAGCGGGGGGGCCCGAGAGACCCAGTACTTC. This codes for CASSSSGGARETQYF. The chain is built from TRBV13 and TRBJ2-5; 12 bases are shared with TRBD2. This CDR3 contains 15 residues. The V gene's germline CDR1 is PRHDT and CDR2 FYEKMQ (reference sequence). V gave up 6 bases and J gave up 4 bases; unmatched junction bases: 6.